These 24 T cell receptor beta chains originate from one sample sequenced in a study of memory CD4+ T cells and cytomegalovirus serostatus. Measured with immunoSEQ multiplex PCR; TCRdb has only the in-frame clones, and not every one. The sample holds more than 45,000 clones, roughly 77% seen once. The sort gate was single viable CD3+CD4+CD8-CD45RO+ cells for memory CD4+ T cells. The sample comprised memory CD4+ T cells from blood. These receptors all stem from an adult in good health and CMV-seronegative.

Written as DNA, the CDR3 is TGTGCCAGCAGCTTGACAGGCGGGAATGAGCAGTTCTTC. Its translation: CASSLTGGNEQFF. The chain has TRBV5-4 and TRBJ2-1; the D call may be TRBD1 or TRBD2 (5 bases each). Trimming removed 1 base at V and 7 bases at J, with 9 bases between. Looked up from germline, CDR1 is SGHNT and CDR2 is YYREEE (reference sequence). This CDR3 has 13 amino acids. Based on the CDR3 plus reference TRBV5-4 and TRBJ2-1, the full variable domain is ETGVTQSPTHLIKTRGQQVTLRCSSQSGHNTVSWYQQALGQGPQFIFQYYREEENGRGNFPPRFSGLQFPNYSSELNVNALELDDSALYLCASSLTGGNEQFFGPGTRLTVL.

As for this clone: Without the conserved terminal phenylalanine or tryptophan, this CDR3 likely stems from a read error. The DNA is left out, because the CDR3 cannot be placed on it with certainty; the CDR3 is given as TCRdb lists it. The chain carries TRBV29-1 and TRBJ1-2; the table's D call, TRBD1, was not checked against the DNA. The CDR3 is 12 amino acids long, termini counted. CDR1 is SQVTM and CDR2 is ANQGSEA in the germline V gene. CDR3 in amino acids: CSVDGQGMILPG.

The chain links TRBV4-2 to TRBJ2-7; 13 bases fit TRBD2. Losses at the gene ends were 5 bases for V and 2 bases for J; bases not matched to a gene: 3. The V gene's germline CDR1 is LGHNA and CDR2 YNFKEQ. There are 15 residues in the CDR3. For the CDR3, the DNA is TGTGCCAGCAGCAACGGACTAGCGGGGGCCTACGAGCAGTACTTC. Translating it yields CASSNGLAGAYEQYF.

This clone was detected a few times. This chain links TRBV7-8 with TRBJ2-3; 10 bases are shared with TRBD1. J gave up 2 bases and V 5 bases, and 4 bases lay outside the gene matches. The CDR3 runs to 15 residues. Germline V gene lookup returns CDR1 SGHVS and CDR2 FQNEAQ. The CDR3 loop reads CASSLGQGLTDTQYF. The CDR3 nucleotides are TGTGCCAGCAGCCTGGGACAGGGGCTCACAGATACGCAGTATTTT.

The J gene is TRBJ1-2, the V gene TRBV15, with TRBD1 as a possible D gene (5 bases). The length of the CDR3 is 17 residues. The germline V gene encodes CDR1 LNHNV and CDR2 YYDKDF (reference sequence). Trimming took off 1 base at V and 8 bases at J, with 23 bases between the two ends. In nucleotides, the CDR3 is TGTGCCACCAGCAGAGTTATGGTGGGGGGGTCGCCGTGGGGCTACACCTTC. Its translation: CATSRVMVGGSPWGYTF.

The V and J genes are TRBV5-1 and TRBJ2-2; possible D gene TRBD2, 5 bases. V dropped 0 bases and J dropped 0 bases, with 6 bases sitting between them. The CDR3 sequence is 15 residues long. Germline CDR1 reads SGHRS; CDR2 reads YFSETQ. The CDR3 here is CASSLERPNTGELFF. The CDR3 DNA is TGCGCCAGCAGCTTGGAGCGGCCGAACACCGGGGAGCTGTTTTTT.

The chain carries TRBV11-2 and TRBJ1-1; D remains unclear. This CDR3 has 11 amino acids. V lost 5 bases to trimming and J lost 9 bases, with 10 bases between them. Germline V lookup: CDR1 SGHAT, CDR2 FQNNGV. The CDR3 bases are TGTGCCAGCAGCCCCGGCGGGAAAGCTTTCTTT. Translating it yields CASSPGGKAFF.

This rearrangement joins TRBV28 to TRBJ1-3; D ambiguous. This CDR3 has 13 residues. CDR1 and CDR2 from the germline V gene are MDHEN and SYDVKM. V dropped 6 bases and J dropped 2 bases, with 8 bases sitting between them. The CDR3 protein is CASRFAAGNTIYF. The CDR3 bases are TGTGCCAGCAGATTTGCCGCTGGAAACACCATATATTTT.

This rearrangement joins TRBV10-1 to TRBJ2-1, with TRBD1 matching over 10 bases. Germline-derived CDR1 and CDR2 are WNHNN and SYGVQD (reference sequence). CDR3 length: 19 amino acids. V trimming: 3 bases; J trimming: 1 base; junction bases outside the gene matches: 12. This CDR3 reads CASSEGTGECAQSYNEQFF. The CDR3 nucleotides read TGCGCCAGCAGTGAAGGGACAGGGGAATGCGCCCAATCCTACAATGAGCAGTTCTTC.

The chain employs TRBV7-8 and TRBJ2-3; no firm D call. The CDR3 contains 12 residues. Per germline, CDR1 SGHVS and CDR2 FQNEAQ. Trimming left V 5 bases short and J 0 bases short, with 3 bases between. Written as DNA, the CDR3 is TGTGCCAGCAGCGCCAGCACAGATACGCAGTATTTT. It encodes CASSASTDTQYF.

V usage is TRBV11-2 and J usage is TRBJ1-6; TRBD1 agrees at 8 bases. The CDR3 has 15 residues. J lost 4 bases, V lost 5 bases, and 4 bases had no gene match. Germline V gene lookup returns CDR1 SGHAT and CDR2 FQNNGV. The DNA of the CDR3 is TGTGCCAGCAGCCCGGGGACAGGATATAATTCACCCCTCCACTTT. It codes for CASSPGTGYNSPLHF.

The chain is built from TRBV18 and TRBJ1-4; the match to TRBD1 covers 7 bases. Germline trimming cut 5 bases from V and 3 bases from J; bases unmatched to any gene: 6. The germline CDR1 and CDR2 sequences are KGHSH and LQKENI. The CDR3 extends over 15 amino acids. CDR3 nucleotide sequence: TGTGCCAGCTCAACGAACAGGGGATCTAATGAAAAACTGTTTTTT. Its translation: CASSTNRGSNEKLFF. Full variable domain (outside the CDR3, taken from reference TRBV18 and TRBJ1-4): NAGVMQNPRHLVRRRGQEARLRCSPMKGHSHVYWYRQLPEEGLKFMVYLQKENIIDESGMPKERFSAEFPKEGPSILRIQQVVRGDSAAYFCASSTNRGSNEKLFFGSGTQLSVL.

The genes are TRBV19 and TRBJ2-5, with D perhaps matching TRBD1 (6 bases). The CDR3 has 13 residues. Germline V lookup: CDR1 LNHDA, CDR2 SQIVND (reference sequence). The V and J ends lost 4 bases and 4 bases respectively, with 10 bases between them. For the CDR3, the DNA is TGTGCCAGTAGTAACAACAGGGCAGAGACCCAGTACTTC. This codes for CASSNNRAETQYF. Filled out from reference TRBV19 and TRBJ2-5, the complete variable domain reads DGGITQSPKYLFRKEGQNVTLSCEQNLNHDAMYWYRQDPGQGLRLIYYSQIVNDFQKGDIAEGYSVSREKKESFPLTVTSAQKNPTAFYLCASSNNRAETQYFGPGTRLLVL.

This clone has a single count. The chain employs TRBV27 and TRBJ2-1, with TRBD1 matching 8 bases. The CDR3 loop spans 16 amino acids. Germline lookup yields CDR1 MNHEY and CDR2 SMNVEV (reference sequence). V trimming: 3 bases; J trimming: 3 bases; junction bases outside the gene matches: 7. CDR3 residues: CASSLRPGQDYNEQFF. In nucleotides, the CDR3 is TGTGCCAGCAGTTTGCGGCCGGGACAGGACTACAATGAGCAGTTCTTC.

The rearrangement links TRBV11-2 to TRBJ2-7; D might be TRBD1 (5 bases). This CDR3 has 13 amino acids. V lost 0 bases, J lost 7 bases, and 10 bases lay in between. The V gene's germline CDR1 is SGHAT and CDR2 FQNNGV. The CDR3 sequence: CASSLESQGEQYF. CDR3 DNA sequence: TGTGCCAGCAGCTTAGAGAGCCAGGGAGAGCAGTACTTC.

J is TRBJ1-4 and V is TRBV4-2, with D perhaps matching TRBD1 (6 bases). Germline V gene sequence: CDR1 LGHNA, CDR2 YNFKEQ. V lost 4 bases, J lost 8 bases, and 20 bases lay in between. The CDR3 has 16 residues. The CDR3 nucleotides are TGTGCCAGCAGCCGCACAACAGGGTCGGTATGGGAAAAACTGTTTTTT. Translation gives CASSRTTGSVWEKLFF.

The chain recombines TRBV5-6 with TRBJ1-2; D uncertain. The ends were cut back, 4 bases at V and 0 bases at J, with 13 bases in the middle. CDR1 and CDR2 (germline): SGHDT, YYEEEE. CDR3 length: 15 residues. The CDR3 DNA reads TGTGCCAGCAGCACAAGGACGGTTGCTAACTATGGCTACACCTTC. Its translation: CASSTRTVANYGYTF. The variable domain in full, with the rest retrieved from reference TRBV5-6 and TRBJ1-2, is DAGVTQSPTHLIKTRGQQVTLRCSPKSGHDTVSWYQQALGQGPQFIFQYYEEEERQRGNFPDRFSGHQFPNYSSELNVNALLLGDSALYLCASSTRTVANYGYTFGSGTRLTVV.

This clone is a singleton in its sample. This rearrangement joins TRBV7-9 to TRBJ2-7; no clear D gene. The V gene's germline CDR1 is SEHNR and CDR2 FQNEAQ (reference sequence). The CDR3 has 16 amino acids. Deletions cut 4 bases from V and 6 bases from J, with 22 bases between. CDR3 sequence (DNA): TGTGCCAGCAGCTCCCCCCAGGCCGGCAGCAGGAGCGAGCAGTACTTC. Translation: CASSSPQAGSRSEQYF. Supplemented by reference TRBV7-9 and TRBJ2-7, the full variable domain reads DTGVSQNPRHKITKRGQNVTFRCDPISEHNRLYWYRQTLGQGPEFLTYFQNEAQLEKSRLLSDRFSAERPKGSFSTLEIQRTEQGDSAMYLCASSSPQAGSRSEQYFGPGTRLTVT.

This rearrangement joins TRBV30 to TRBJ1-1; D gene uncertain. The CDR3 loop spans 12 amino acids. Trimming cost V 2 bases and J 4 bases, with 8 bases left between them. Per the germline V gene, CDR1 is GTSNPN and CDR2 is SVGIG (reference sequence). CDR3 nucleotides: TGTGCCTGGAGTATGAGGAGCACTGAAGCTTTCTTT. This encodes CAWSMRSTEAFF.

This clone was observed once. The rearrangement links TRBV9 to TRBJ2-7; 9 bases align to TRBD1. The junction had 8 bases not matched to a gene; V was cut back by 1 base and J by 6 bases. The germline CDR1 and CDR2 sequences are SGDLS and YYNGEE. The CDR3 is 15 amino acids. The CDR3 region has the DNA TGTGCCAGCAGCGTATTGACAGGGGGACTGAGCGAGCAGTACTTC. Its translation is CASSVLTGGLSEQYF.

The V gene is TRBV7-6, the J gene TRBJ2-7, with a possible D match to TRBD1 (6 bases). Germline V gene sequence: CDR1 SGHVS, CDR2 FNYEAQ. This CDR3 spans 16 amino acids. V lost 4 bases and J lost 7, with 23 bases in between. The CDR3 DNA is TGTGCCAGCAGCTCTGGGGGCCAGGGCTCGCGAGGGGAGCAGTACTTC. Its protein is CASSSGGQGSRGEQYF. Full variable domain (outside the CDR3, taken from reference TRBV7-6 and TRBJ2-7): GAGVSQSPRYKVTKRGQDVALRCDPISGHVSLYWYRQALGQGPEFLTYFNYEAQQDKSGLPNDRFSAERPEGSISTLTIQRTEQRDSAMYRCASSSGGQGSRGEQYFGPGTRLTVT.

This clone was observed a handful of times. This chain links TRBV7-9 with TRBJ2-7, with 12 positions matching TRBD2. The CDR3 consists of 15 residues. V was clipped by 1 base and J by 7 bases; unmatched bases: 5. The V gene's germline CDR1 is SEHNR and CDR2 FQNEAQ (reference sequence). The CDR3 nucleotides are TGTGCCAGCAGCTTAGGACTAGCGGGAGTTCGGGAGCAGTACTTC. Protein sequence: CASSLGLAGVREQYF. The full variable domain, with the rest looked up from reference TRBV7-9 and TRBJ2-7, is DTGVSQNPRHKITKRGQNVTFRCDPISEHNRLYWYRQTLGQGPEFLTYFQNEAQLEKSRLLSDRFSAERPKGSFSTLEIQRTEQGDSAMYLCASSLGLAGVREQYFGPGTRLTVT.

This chain connects TRBV30 to TRBJ1-2; perhaps TRBD1 as D (6 bases). In germline, CDR1 is GTSNPN, CDR2 SVGIG (reference sequence). The germline V and J ends were trimmed by 0 bases and 6 bases, with 17 bases remaining between them. The CDR3 is 15 residues long. The DNA of the CDR3 is TGTGCCTGGAGTGTACTCCAAACAGGGTTAGATGGCTACACCTTC. Residues: CAWSVLQTGLDGYTF.

This clone was recorded a few times. The chain has TRBV7-2 and TRBJ2-3; D gene ambiguous. Germline CDR1 and CDR2: SGHTA and FQGNSA. There are 15 residues in the CDR3. V was shortened by 3 bases and J by 6 bases, with 16 bases between the two germline ends. This CDR3 reads CASSLSYSNVDTQYF. The CDR3 coding sequence is TGTGCCAGCAGCTTGTCGTACTCCAATGTGGATACGCAGTATTTT.